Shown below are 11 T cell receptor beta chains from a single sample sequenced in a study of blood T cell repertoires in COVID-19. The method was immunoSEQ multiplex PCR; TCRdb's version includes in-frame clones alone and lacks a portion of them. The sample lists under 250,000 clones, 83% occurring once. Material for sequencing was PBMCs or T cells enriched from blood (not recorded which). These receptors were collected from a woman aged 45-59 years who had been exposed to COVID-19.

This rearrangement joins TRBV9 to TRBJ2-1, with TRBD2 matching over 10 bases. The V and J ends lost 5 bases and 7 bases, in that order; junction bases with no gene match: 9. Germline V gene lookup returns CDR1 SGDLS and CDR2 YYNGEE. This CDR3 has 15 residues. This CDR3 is CASSQRGGDVNEQFF. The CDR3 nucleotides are TGTGCCAGCAGTCAGCGGGGGGGCGACGTAAATGAGCAGTTCTTC.

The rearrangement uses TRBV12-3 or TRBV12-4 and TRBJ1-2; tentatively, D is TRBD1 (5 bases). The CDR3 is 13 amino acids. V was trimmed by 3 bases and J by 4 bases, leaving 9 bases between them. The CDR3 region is CASSLGGSYGYTF. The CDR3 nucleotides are TGTGCCAGCAGTTTGGGGGGGAGCTATGGCTACACCTTC.

CDR3 amino acids: CASSTGQGGGKLFF. The CDR3 DNA reads as TGTGCCAGCAGCACAGGACAGGGGGGGGGAAAACTGTTTTTT. The chain carries TRBV5-4 and TRBJ1-4; 10 bases line up with TRBD1. The CDR3 spans 14 residues. From germline, CDR1 is SGHNT and CDR2 YYREEE (reference sequence). With 4 bases clipped from V and 10 bases from J, the junction kept 7 bases outside the gene matches.

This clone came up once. Here the CDR3 DNA reads TGTGCCAGCAGCGCTAACAGGGCCTTGAACACTGAAGCTTTCTTT. Translation gives CASSANRALNTEAFF. This chain connects TRBV5-4 to TRBJ1-1; weak D call: TRBD1 (6 bases). V was clipped by 4 bases and J by 0 bases, with 13 bases between them. This CDR3 is built from 15 residues. Germline CDR1 and CDR2: SGHNT and YYREEE (reference sequence).

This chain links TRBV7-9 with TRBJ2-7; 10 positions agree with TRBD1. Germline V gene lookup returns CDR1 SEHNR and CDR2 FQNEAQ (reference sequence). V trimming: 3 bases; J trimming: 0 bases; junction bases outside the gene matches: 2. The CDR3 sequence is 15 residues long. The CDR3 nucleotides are TGTGCCAGCAGCTTGACAGGGGGCGCCTCCTACGAGCAGTACTTC. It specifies CASSLTGGASYEQYF.

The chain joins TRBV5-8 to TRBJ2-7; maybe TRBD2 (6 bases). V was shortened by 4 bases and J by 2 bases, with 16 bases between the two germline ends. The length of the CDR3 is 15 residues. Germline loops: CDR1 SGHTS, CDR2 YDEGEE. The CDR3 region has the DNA TGTGCCAGCAGCATTGGGGCGGGGCTCCCCTACGAGCAGTACTTC. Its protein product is CASSIGAGLPYEQYF.

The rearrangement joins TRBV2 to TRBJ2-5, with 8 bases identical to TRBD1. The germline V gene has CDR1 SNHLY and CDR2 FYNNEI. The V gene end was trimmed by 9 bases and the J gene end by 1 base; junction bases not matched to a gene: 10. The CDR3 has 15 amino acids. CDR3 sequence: CASRVTGAFQETQYF. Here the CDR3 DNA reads TGTGCCAGTAGAGTGACAGGGGCATTCCAAGAGACCCAGTACTTC.

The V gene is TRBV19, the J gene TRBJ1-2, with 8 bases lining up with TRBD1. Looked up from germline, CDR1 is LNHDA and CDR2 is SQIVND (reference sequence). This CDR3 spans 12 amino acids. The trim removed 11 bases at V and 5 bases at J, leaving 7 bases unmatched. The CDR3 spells CAATDRGYGYTF. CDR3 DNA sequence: TGTGCCGCTACCGACAGGGGTTATGGCTACACCTTC. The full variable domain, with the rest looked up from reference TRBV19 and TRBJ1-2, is DGGITQSPKYLFRKEGQNVTLSCEQNLNHDAMYWYRQDPGQGLRLIYYSQIVNDFQKGDIAEGYSVSREKKESFPLTVTSAQKNPTAFYLCAATDRGYGYTFGSGTRLTVV.

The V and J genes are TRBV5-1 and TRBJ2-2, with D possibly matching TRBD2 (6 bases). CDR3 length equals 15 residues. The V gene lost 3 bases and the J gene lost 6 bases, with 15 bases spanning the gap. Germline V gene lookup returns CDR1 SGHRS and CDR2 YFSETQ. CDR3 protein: CASSSLAGGPGELFF. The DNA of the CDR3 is TGCGCCAGCAGCTCACTAGCTGGGGGACCCGGGGAGCTGTTTTTT. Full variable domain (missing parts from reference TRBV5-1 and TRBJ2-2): KAGVTQTPRYLIKTRGQQVTLSCSPISGHRSVSWYQQTPGQGLQFLFEYFSETQRNKGNFPGRFSGRQFSNSRSEMNVSTLELGDSALYLCASSSLAGGPGELFFGEGSRLTVL.

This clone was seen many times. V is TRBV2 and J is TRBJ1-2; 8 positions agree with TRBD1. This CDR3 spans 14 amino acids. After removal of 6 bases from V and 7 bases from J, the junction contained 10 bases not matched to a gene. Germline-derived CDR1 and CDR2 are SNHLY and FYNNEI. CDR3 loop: CASSYDRGQAGYTF. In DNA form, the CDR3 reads TGTGCCAGCAGCTACGACAGGGGACAGGCTGGCTACACCTTC. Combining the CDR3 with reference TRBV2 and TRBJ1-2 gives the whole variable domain EPEVTQTPSHQVTQMGQEVILRCVPISNHLYFYWYRQILGQKVEFLVSFYNNEISEKSEIFDDQFSVERPDGSNFTLKIRSTKLEDSAMYFCASSYDRGQAGYTFGSGTRLTVV.

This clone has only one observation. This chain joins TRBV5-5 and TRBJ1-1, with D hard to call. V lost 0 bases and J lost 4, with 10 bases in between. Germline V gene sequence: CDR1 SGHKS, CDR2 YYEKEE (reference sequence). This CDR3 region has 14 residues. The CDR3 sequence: CASSLELQITEAFF. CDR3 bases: TGTGCCAGCAGCTTGGAATTGCAGATCACTGAAGCTTTCTTT.